The next 25 T cell receptor beta chains were all read from a single sample in a study of blood T cell repertoires in COVID-19. Here immunoSEQ multiplex PCR was the method, and the copy in TCRdb shows in-frame clones only, minus some. The repertoire holds around 20,000 clones, 70% to 90% seen once, with roughly 60% in the top ten. Input material: peripheral blood. Receptors originate from a man older than 75 with acute or convalescent COVID-19.

This clone was recorded only once. The chain uses TRBV11-1 and TRBJ2-1; 10 positions match TRBD1. The CDR3 loop spans 15 amino acids. Germline trimming cut 0 bases from V and 9 bases from J; bases unmatched to any gene: 5. CDR1 is SGHAT, CDR2 FQDESV, per germline (reference sequence). DNA for the CDR3: TGTGCCAGCAGCTTAGCGCGACAGGGGGCCGGTGAGCAGTTCTTC. The encoded protein is CASSLARQGAGEQFF. Full variable domain (outside the CDR3, taken from reference TRBV11-1 and TRBJ2-1): EAEVAQSPRYKITEKSQAVAFWCDPISGHATLYWYRQILGQGPELLVQFQDESVVDDSQLPKDRFSAERLKGVDSTLKIQPAELGDSAMYLCASSLARQGAGEQFFGPGTRLTVL.

CDR3 in DNA: TGTGCCAGCATTCAGGGTTCCACTGAAGCTTTCTTT. Translating it yields CASIQGSTEAFF. The rearrangement uses TRBV25-1 and TRBJ1-1; tentatively, D is TRBD1 (5 bases). The CDR3 spans 12 residues. Germline-derived CDR1 and CDR2 are MGHDK and SYGVNS. V was shortened by 7 bases and J by 4 bases, with 10 bases between the two germline ends. The variable domain in full, completed from reference TRBV25-1 and TRBJ1-1, reads EADIYQTPRYLVIGTGKKITLECSQTMGHDKMYWYQQDPGMELHLIHYSYGVNSTEKGDLSSESTVSRIRTEHFPLTLESARPSHTSQYLCASIQGSTEAFFGQGTRLTVV.

This chain joins TRBV4-3 and TRBJ2-1; TRBD2 is a possible D gene (5 bases). Trimming cost V 0 bases and J 7 bases, with 13 bases left between them. Germline assignment: CDR1 LGHNA and CDR2 YSLEER. The CDR3 runs 15 residues. Written as DNA, the CDR3 is TGCGCCAGCAGCCAAGATACCCGGGGTCGGAATGAGCAGTTCTTC. Protein product: CASSQDTRGRNEQFF.

This sequence joins TRBV7-9 and TRBJ1-2; no clear D gene. V was shortened by 6 bases and J by 2 bases, with 13 bases between the two germline ends. The CDR3 length is 14 residues. Germline V CDR1 and CDR2: SEHNR, FQNEAQ (reference sequence). CDR3 in DNA: TGTGCCAGCAGGCCTCGTGAACACAACTATGGCTACACCTTC. Its translation is CASRPREHNYGYTF.

Remarks on this clone: One end of the junction is discordant with germline, which a read error may explain. The rearrangement uses TRBV11-1 and TRBJ2-5; D is unclear. Germline CDR1 reads SGHAT; CDR2 reads FQDESV (reference sequence). This CDR3 spans 11 amino acids. The DNA for the CDR3 is TGTGCCAGCAGCTTCCAAGAGGCCCAGTACTTC. This codes for CASSFQEAQYF.

CDR3 bases: TGTGCTAGTGGACTCGCCTACAATGAGCAGTTCTTC. Protein product: CASGLAYNEQFF. The J gene is TRBJ2-1, the V gene TRBV2; maybe TRBD2 (5 bases). CDR3 length equals 12 residues. Looked up from germline, CDR1 is SNHLY and CDR2 is FYNNEI.

V gene TRBV7-9 combines with J gene TRBJ1-4; D perhaps matches TRBD1 (6 bases). V was clipped by 0 bases and J by 2 bases, with 13 bases between them. The length of the CDR3 is 17 residues. Germline CDR1 and CDR2: SEHNR and FQNEAQ (reference sequence). In nucleotides, the CDR3 is TGTGCCAGCAGCTTAGCCACGACAGGCTTTACTAATGAAAAACTGTTTTTT. Translated: CASSLATTGFTNEKLFF. The whole variable domain, filled in from reference TRBV7-9 and TRBJ1-4, reads DTGVSQNPRHKITKRGQNVTFRCDPISEHNRLYWYRQTLGQGPEFLTYFQNEAQLEKSRLLSDRFSAERPKGSFSTLEIQRTEQGDSAMYLCASSLATTGFTNEKLFFGSGTQLSVL.

This chain uses TRBV7-2 with TRBJ2-7, with TRBD1 matching 8 bases. The CDR3 spans 13 residues. Per the germline V gene, CDR1 is SGHTA and CDR2 is FQGNSA. Trimming took 7 bases from V and 3 from J; bases not matched to a gene: 5. The CDR3 region has the DNA TGTGCCAGCAAGGACAGGGCGCTCTACGAGCAGTACTTC. Its protein is CASKDRALYEQYF.

The V and J genes are TRBV24-1 and TRBJ1-2; perhaps TRBD1 as D (6 bases). CDR1 is KGHDR and CDR2 is SFDVKD in the germline V gene. This CDR3 has 15 amino acids. V lost 6 bases and J 6 bases, leaving 19 bases between the germline ends. The CDR3 loop is CATSKSGVKVDGYTF. DNA for the CDR3: TGTGCCACCAGTAAGTCAGGGGTGAAGGTGGATGGCTACACCTTC.

The rearrangement links TRBV12-3 or TRBV12-4 to TRBJ1-4; D remains ambiguous. This CDR3 spans 11 amino acids. Between the trimmed V and J ends, which lost 3 bases and 8 bases, there was a span of 4 bases. CDR3 loop: CASSFREKLFF. DNA of the CDR3: TGTGCCAGCAGTTTCCGGGAAAAACTGTTTTTT.

The chain has TRBV28 and TRBJ2-2; D is possibly TRBD1 (5 bases). V was trimmed by 6 bases and J by 4 bases, leaving 21 bases between them. The germline gives CDR1 MDHEN, CDR2 SYDVKM. The CDR3 contains 17 residues. The CDR3, as DNA: TGTGCCAGCAGGGACCGAAACTGGGGCGTGGGCACCGGGGAGCTGTTTTTT. The encoded protein is CASRDRNWGVGTGELFF.

J is TRBJ1-2 and V is TRBV6-6; 8 bases are shared with TRBD1. V lost 5 bases, J lost 3 bases, and 8 bases stayed unmatched. Germline loops: CDR1 MNHNY, CDR2 SVGAGI (reference sequence). CDR3 length: 15 amino acids. CDR3 DNA: TGTGCCAGCAGTCCAGGGGGCCGGAGTGACTATGGCTACACCTTC. Translated: CASSPGGRSDYGYTF.

This chain links TRBV5-1 with TRBJ1-3; 9 bases are shared with TRBD1. Trimming removed 3 bases from V and 3 bases from J; junction bases left unmatched: 4. CDR3 length: 15 amino acids. CDR1 and CDR2 from the germline V gene are SGHRS and YFSETQ. DNA of the CDR3: TGCGCCAGCAGCTATACAGGGGGCTATGGAAACACCATATATTTT. This translates into CASSYTGGYGNTIYF.

The rearrangement links TRBV4-2 to TRBJ1-3; unclear D gene. The germline gives CDR1 LGHNA, CDR2 YNFKEQ. This CDR3 is built from 16 residues. V was trimmed by 0 bases and J by 0 bases, leaving 9 bases between them. The CDR3 sequence is CASSQEQQTSGNTIYF. DNA of the CDR3: TGTGCCAGCAGCCAAGAACAACAGACCTCTGGAAACACCATATATTTT.

The chain uses TRBV9 and TRBJ1-2, with D hard to call. This CDR3 has 13 amino acids. Germline V gene sequence: CDR1 SGDLS, CDR2 YYNGEE. Trimming took off 3 bases at V and 3 bases at J, with 9 bases between the two ends. The CDR3 is CASSAGGDYGYTF. The CDR3 DNA reads as TGTGCCAGCAGCGCCGGCGGGGACTATGGCTACACCTTC. The complete variable domain, with remaining parts taken from reference TRBV9 and TRBJ1-2, reads DSGVTQTPKHLITATGQRVTLRCSPRSGDLSVYWYQQSLDQGLQFLIQYYNGEERAKGNILERFSAQQFPDLHSELNLSSLELGDSALYFCASSAGGDYGYTFGSGTRLTVV.

V is TRBV5-4 and J is TRBJ1-2, with 8 bases matching TRBD1. The CDR3 runs to 14 residues. From germline, CDR1 is SGHNT and CDR2 YYREEE (reference sequence). Unmatched junction bases numbered 6, after V lost 4 bases and J lost 4 bases. The CDR3 DNA reads TGTGCCAGCAGCAAAGACAGGGGACCCTATGGCTACACCTTC. It codes for CASSKDRGPYGYTF. The whole variable domain, filled in from reference TRBV5-4 and TRBJ1-2, reads ETGVTQSPTHLIKTRGQQVTLRCSSQSGHNTVSWYQQALGQGPQFIFQYYREEENGRGNFPPRFSGLQFPNYSSELNVNALELDDSALYLCASSKDRGPYGYTFGSGTRLTVV.

This chain uses TRBV2 with TRBJ2-1; 8 bases align to TRBD2. The germline CDR1 and CDR2 sequences are SNHLY and FYNNEI. The CDR3 covers 14 residues. V shed 8 bases and J 1 base; nucleotides not matched to a gene: 4. The CDR3 nucleotides are TGTGCCAGCTCCGGGGGGGGGTCCTACAATGAGCAGTTCTTC. It is translated as CASSGGGSYNEQFF.

V usage is TRBV7-3 and J usage is TRBJ2-1; tentative D call: TRBD2 (5 bases). Germline lookup yields CDR1 SGHTA and CDR2 FQGTGA. This CDR3 is 12 amino acids long. Deletions cut 1 base from V and 12 bases from J, with 10 bases between. CDR3 DNA: TGTGCCAGCAGCTTAATGTCTGGGAGGCAGTTCTTC. This codes for CASSLMSGRQFF.

The CDR3 nucleotides are TGTGCCAGCAGCTACGGGGGACAGGGGGCCTTGGAGACCCAGTACTTC. As protein: CASSYGGQGALETQYF. The chain recombines TRBV9 with TRBJ2-5, with 12 bases that match TRBD1. Germline trimming cut 4 bases from V and 5 bases from J; bases unmatched to any gene: 9. The CDR3 is made up of 16 amino acids. CDR1 is SGDLS, CDR2 YYNGEE, per germline. The full variable domain, completed using reference TRBV9 and TRBJ2-5, is DSGVTQTPKHLITATGQRVTLRCSPRSGDLSVYWYQQSLDQGLQFLIQYYNGEERAKGNILERFSAQQFPDLHSELNLSSLELGDSALYFCASSYGGQGALETQYFGPGTRLLVL.

This clone was seen a single time. V and J are TRBV7-3 and TRBJ2-3; the D gene is possibly TRBD2 (5 bases). From germline, CDR1 is SGHTA and CDR2 FQGTGA. Trimming shortened V by 5 bases and J by 5 bases, and 14 bases separated the two germline ends. The CDR3 contains 14 residues. Written as DNA, the CDR3 is TGTGCCAGCAGCCCCGGACTGGCGCAAGATACGCAGTATTTT. It codes for CASSPGLAQDTQYF.

This rearrangement joins TRBV7-2 to TRBJ2-2; 7 bases line up with TRBD1. CDR1 and CDR2 (germline): SGHTA, FQGNSA. Trimming took 0 bases from V and 3 from J; bases not matched to a gene: 1. The CDR3 runs to 15 residues. The CDR3 coding sequence is TGTGCCAGCAGCTTAGCAGGGGGCTACACCGGGGAGCTGTTTTTT. Protein sequence: CASSLAGGYTGELFF.

The CDR3 sequence: CASSQDSGPVDSPLHF. The DNA of the CDR3 is TGTGCCAGCAGCCAAGATTCAGGGCCCGTTGATTCACCCCTCCACTTT. V usage is TRBV3-1 (or the pseudogene TRBV3-2) and J usage is TRBJ1-6; maybe TRBD1 (5 bases). This CDR3 has 16 residues. Germline V gene data show CDR1 as LGHDT and CDR2 as YNNKEL (reference sequence). V gave up 0 bases and J gave up 8 bases, with 14 bases separating them.

The chain couples TRBV9 to TRBJ1-2; 7 nucleotides match TRBD1. Germline CDR1 SGDLS, CDR2 YYNGEE. V trimming: 0 bases; J trimming: 3 bases; junction bases outside the gene matches: 14. The CDR3 is 18 residues long. CDR3 residues: CASSVARGRGKGDYGYTF. Written as DNA, the CDR3 is TGTGCCAGCAGCGTAGCGAGGGGCAGGGGGAAAGGCGACTATGGCTACACCTTC.

The chain links TRBV28 to TRBJ2-7; D remains unclear. Deletions cut 5 bases from V and 4 bases from J, with 12 bases between. The CDR3 has 13 residues. The germline V gene encodes CDR1 MDHEN and CDR2 SYDVKM. CDR3 sequence reads: CASSTPTPYEQYF. CDR3 sequence (DNA): TGTGCCAGCAGTACCCCGACACCTTACGAGCAGTACTTC.

The V call is TRBV7-2, the J call TRBJ2-7; 8 positions match TRBD2. The CDR3 is 16 amino acids. Germline V CDR1 and CDR2: SGHTA, FQGNSA. With 5 bases clipped from V and 2 bases from J, the junction kept 11 bases outside the gene matches. In nucleotides, the CDR3 is TGTGCCAGCAGCATACCGGGACTAGGGGCCGCCTACGAGCAGTACTTC. Translated: CASSIPGLGAAYEQYF.